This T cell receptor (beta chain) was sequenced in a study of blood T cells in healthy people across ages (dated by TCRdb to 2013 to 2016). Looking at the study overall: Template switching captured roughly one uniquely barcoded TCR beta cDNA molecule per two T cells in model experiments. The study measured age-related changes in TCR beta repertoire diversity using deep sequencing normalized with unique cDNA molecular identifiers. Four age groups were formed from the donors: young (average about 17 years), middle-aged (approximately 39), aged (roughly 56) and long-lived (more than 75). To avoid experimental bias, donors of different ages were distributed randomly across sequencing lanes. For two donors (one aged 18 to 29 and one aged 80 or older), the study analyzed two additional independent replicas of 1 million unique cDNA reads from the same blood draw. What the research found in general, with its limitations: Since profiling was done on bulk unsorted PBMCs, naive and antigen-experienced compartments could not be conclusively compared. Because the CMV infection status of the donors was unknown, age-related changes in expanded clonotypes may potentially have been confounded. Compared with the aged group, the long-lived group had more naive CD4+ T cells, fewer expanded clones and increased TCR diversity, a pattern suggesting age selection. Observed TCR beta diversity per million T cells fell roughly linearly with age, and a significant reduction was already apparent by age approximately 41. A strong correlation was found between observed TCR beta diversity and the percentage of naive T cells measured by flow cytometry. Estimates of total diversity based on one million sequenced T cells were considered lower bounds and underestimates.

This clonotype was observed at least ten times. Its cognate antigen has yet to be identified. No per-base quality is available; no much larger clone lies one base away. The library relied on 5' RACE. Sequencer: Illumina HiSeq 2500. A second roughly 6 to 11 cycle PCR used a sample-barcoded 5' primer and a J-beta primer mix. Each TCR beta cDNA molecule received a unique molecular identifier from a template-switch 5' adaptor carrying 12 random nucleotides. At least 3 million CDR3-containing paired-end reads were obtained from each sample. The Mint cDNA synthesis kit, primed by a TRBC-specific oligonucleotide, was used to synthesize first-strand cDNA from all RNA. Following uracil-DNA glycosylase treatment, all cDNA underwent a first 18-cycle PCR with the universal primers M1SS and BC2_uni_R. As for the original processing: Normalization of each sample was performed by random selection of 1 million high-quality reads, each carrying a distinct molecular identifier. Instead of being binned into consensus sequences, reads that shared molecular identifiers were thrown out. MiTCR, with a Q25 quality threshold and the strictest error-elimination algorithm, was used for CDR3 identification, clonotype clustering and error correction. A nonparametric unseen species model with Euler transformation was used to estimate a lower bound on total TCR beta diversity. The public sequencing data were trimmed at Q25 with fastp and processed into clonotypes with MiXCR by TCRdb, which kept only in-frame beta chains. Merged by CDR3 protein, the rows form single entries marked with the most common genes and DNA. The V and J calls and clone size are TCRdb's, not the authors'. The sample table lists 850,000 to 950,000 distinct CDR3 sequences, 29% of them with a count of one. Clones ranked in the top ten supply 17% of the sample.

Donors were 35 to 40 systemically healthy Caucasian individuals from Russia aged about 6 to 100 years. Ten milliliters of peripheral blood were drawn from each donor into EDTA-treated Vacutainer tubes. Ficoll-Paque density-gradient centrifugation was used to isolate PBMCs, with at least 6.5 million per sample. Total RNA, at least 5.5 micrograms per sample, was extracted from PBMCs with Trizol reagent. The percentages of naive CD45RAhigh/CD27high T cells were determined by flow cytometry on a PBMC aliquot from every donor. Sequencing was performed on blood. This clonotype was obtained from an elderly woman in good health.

CDR3 sequence: CASSWMDQYNEQFF. The nucleotides are TGTGCCAGCAGCTGGATGGACCAGTACAATGAGCAGTTCTTC. The chain links TRBV7-2 with TRBJ2-1; no D segment can be confidently identified. Trimming costs V 4 bases and J 4 bases, and their ends lie 11 bases apart. CDR1 SGHTA and CDR2 FQGNSA were looked up in the germline V gene. The CDR3 runs 14 amino acids, cysteine and phenylalanine included. Left in the record is the CDR3 DNA by itself, 42 bases read in frame from the first base.